This T cell receptor beta chain was sequenced during a study of T cell changes during pregnancy in multiple sclerosis. Here immunoSEQ multiplex PCR was the method, and the copy in TCRdb shows in-frame clones only, minus some. The data contain under 55,000 clones, roughly nine tenths of them singletons. The CDR3 extends over 15 amino acids. The germline V and J ends were trimmed by 5 bases and 1 base, with 10 bases remaining between them. Germline V gives CDR1 SGHRS, CDR2 YFSETQ. Here the sequenced sample was CD8+ T cells from peripheral blood mononuclear cells, taken after pregnancy. This clonotype originated in a female donor with multiple sclerosis, enrolled in a pregnancy study. The chain carries TRBV5-1 and TRBJ1-6; D not certain. DNA for the CDR3: TGCGCCAGCAGTAGCGGGGAATCCTATAATTCACCCCTCCACTTT. It yields the protein CASSSGESYNSPLHF. Full variable domain (missing parts from reference TRBV5-1 and TRBJ1-6): KAGVTQTPRYLIKTRGQQVTLSCSPISGHRSVSWYQQTPGQGLQFLFEYFSETQRNKGNFPGRFSGRQFSNSRSEMNVSTLELGDSALYLCASSSGESYNSPLHFGNGTRLTVT.